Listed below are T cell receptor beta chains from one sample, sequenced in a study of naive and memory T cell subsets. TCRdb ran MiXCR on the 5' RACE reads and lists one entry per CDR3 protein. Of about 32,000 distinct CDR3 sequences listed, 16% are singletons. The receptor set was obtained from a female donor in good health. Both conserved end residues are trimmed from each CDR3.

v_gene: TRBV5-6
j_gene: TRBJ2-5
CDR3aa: ASSLAFRGETQY

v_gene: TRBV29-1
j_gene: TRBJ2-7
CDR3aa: SVEGGQRYEQY

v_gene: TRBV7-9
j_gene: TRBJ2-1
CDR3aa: ASSLASGAYNEQF

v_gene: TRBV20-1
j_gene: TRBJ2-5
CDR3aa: SARAGLAGGMVVETQY

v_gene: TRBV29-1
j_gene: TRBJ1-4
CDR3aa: SVGHGDEKLF

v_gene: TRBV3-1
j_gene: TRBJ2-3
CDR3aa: ASSPRQTDTQY

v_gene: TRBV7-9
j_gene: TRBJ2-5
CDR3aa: ASWGLAQETQY

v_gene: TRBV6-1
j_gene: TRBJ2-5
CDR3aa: ASTRGDSGGETQY

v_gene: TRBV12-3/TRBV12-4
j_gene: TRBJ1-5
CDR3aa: ASSLSRSGGTRH

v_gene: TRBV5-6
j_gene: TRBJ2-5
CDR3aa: ASSLGTGGIGTQY

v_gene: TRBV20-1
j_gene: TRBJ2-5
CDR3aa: SASQAGGVKTQY

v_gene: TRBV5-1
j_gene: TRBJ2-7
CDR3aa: ASCPTGAENYEQY

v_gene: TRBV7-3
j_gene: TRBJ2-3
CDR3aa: ASTQTSGLFTDTQY

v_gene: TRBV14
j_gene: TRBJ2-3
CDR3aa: ASSQEPGLAGSTDTQY

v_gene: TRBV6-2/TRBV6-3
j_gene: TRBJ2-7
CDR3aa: ASSTHRRQTYEQY

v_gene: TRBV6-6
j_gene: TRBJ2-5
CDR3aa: ASSYEKGGTKETQY

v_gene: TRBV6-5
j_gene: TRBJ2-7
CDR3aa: ASSYVRGGYEQY

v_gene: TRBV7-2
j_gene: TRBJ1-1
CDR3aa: ASSPRLATEAF

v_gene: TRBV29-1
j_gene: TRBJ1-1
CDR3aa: SVARILTEAF

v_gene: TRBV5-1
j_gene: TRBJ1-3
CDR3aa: ASSFTGGDTIY

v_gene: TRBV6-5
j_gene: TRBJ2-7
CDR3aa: ASSYSFGGVTYEQY

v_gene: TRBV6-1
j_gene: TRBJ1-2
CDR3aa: ASSENGKDGYT

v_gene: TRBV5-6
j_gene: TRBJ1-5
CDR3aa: ASSLSQENQPQH

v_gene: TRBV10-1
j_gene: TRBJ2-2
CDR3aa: ASSRPGQGDGELF

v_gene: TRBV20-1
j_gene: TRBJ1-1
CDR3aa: SARWGGNTEAF

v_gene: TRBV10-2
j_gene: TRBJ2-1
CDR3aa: ATSGTGIYNEQF

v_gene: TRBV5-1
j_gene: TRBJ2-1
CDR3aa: ASSLAGTRNNEQF

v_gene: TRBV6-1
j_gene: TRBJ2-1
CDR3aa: ASSEESGGSYNEQF

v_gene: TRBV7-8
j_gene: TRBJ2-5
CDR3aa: ASQVQETQY

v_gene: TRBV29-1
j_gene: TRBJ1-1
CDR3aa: SGGGGNTEAF

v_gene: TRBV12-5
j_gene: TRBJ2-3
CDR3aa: ASGLGPHEPF

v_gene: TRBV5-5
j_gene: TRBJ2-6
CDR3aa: ASRFGLSSGANVLT

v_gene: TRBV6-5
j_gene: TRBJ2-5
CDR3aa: ASSPWESSGGLETQY

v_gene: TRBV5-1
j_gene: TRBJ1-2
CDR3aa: ASSFQTEANYGYT

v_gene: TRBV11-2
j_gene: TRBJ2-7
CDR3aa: ASSLSSFGGEQY

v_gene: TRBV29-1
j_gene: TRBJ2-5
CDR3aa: SVAGLDRGQETQY

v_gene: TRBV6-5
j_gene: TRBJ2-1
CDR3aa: ASSGNGAESYNEQF

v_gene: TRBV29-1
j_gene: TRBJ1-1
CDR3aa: SVGTANTEAF

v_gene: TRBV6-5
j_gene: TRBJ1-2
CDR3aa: ASSYSLGNYGYT

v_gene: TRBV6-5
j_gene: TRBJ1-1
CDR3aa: ASRNLQGGITEAF

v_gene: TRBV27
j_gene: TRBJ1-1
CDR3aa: ASSLSGRGTEAF

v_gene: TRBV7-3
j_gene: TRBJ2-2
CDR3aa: ASRRGHTGELF

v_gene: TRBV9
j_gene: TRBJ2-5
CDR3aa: ASSVAVAGVQETQY

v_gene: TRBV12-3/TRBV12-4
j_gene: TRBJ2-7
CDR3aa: ASSLAGKAYEQY

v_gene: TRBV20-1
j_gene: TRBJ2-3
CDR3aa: SARDMGCSDTQY

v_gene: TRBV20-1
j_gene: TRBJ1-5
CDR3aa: SAQRGQGCNQPQH